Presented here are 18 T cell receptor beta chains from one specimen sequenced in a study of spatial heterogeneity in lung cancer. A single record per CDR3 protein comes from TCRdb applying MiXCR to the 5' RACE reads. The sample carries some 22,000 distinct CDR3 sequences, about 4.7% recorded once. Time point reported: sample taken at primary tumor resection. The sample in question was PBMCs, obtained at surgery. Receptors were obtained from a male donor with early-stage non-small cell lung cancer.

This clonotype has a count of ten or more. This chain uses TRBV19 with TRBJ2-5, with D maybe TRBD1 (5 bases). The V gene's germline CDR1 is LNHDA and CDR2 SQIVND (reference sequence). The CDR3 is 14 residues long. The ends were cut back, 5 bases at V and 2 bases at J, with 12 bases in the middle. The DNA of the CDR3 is TGTGCCAGTAGTGCGACAGTTTGGCAAGAGACCCAGTACTTC. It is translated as CASSATVWQETQYF. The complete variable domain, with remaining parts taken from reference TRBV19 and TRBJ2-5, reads DGGITQSPKYLFRKEGQNVTLSCEQNLNHDAMYWYRQDPGQGLRLIYYSQIVNDFQKGDIAEGYSVSREKKESFPLTVTSAQKNPTAFYLCASSATVWQETQYFGPGTRLLVL.

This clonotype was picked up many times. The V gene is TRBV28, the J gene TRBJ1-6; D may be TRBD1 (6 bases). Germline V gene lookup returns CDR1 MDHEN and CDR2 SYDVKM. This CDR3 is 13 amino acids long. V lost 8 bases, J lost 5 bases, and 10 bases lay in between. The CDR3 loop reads CASGGYNNSPLHF. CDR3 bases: TGTGCCAGCGGGGGCTACAATAATTCACCCCTCCACTTT.

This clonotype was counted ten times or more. In DNA form, the CDR3 reads TGTGCCACCAGTCGGGCCCAAAACACCGGGGAGCTGTTTTTT. This encodes CATSRAQNTGELFF. The chain uses TRBV24-1 and TRBJ2-2; D is uncertain. The germline V gene encodes CDR1 KGHDR and CDR2 SFDVKD. CDR3 length: 14 amino acids. Trimming took 6 bases from V and 2 from J, leaving 9 bases between them.

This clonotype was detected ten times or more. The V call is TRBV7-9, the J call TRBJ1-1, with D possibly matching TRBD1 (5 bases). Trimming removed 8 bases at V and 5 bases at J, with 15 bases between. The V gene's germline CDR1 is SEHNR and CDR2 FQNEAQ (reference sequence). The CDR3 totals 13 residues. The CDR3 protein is CASLWRGGTEAFF. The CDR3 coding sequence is TGTGCCAGCCTTTGGCGTGGGGGGACTGAAGCTTTCTTT.

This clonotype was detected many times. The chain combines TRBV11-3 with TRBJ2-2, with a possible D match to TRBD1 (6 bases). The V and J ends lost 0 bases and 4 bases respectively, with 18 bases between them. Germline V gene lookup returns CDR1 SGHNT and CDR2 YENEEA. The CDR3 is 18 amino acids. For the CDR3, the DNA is TGTGCCAGCAGCTTAGATCAAGGGGGTAGCAGCCGCACCGGGGAGCTGTTTTTT. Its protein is CASSLDQGGSSRTGELFF.

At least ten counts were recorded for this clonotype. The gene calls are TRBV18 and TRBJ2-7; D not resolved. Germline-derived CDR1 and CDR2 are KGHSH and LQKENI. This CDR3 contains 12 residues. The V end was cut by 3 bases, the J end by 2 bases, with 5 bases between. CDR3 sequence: CASSPPTYEQYF. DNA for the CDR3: TGTGCCAGCTCACCCCCTACCTACGAGCAGTACTTC.

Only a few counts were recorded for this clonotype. The CDR3 DNA reads as TGTGCCAGTAGTATCTACAGCGGGAACACCGGGGAGCTGTTTTTT. Protein: CASSIYSGNTGELFF. The V call is TRBV19, the J call TRBJ2-2, with a tentative D call TRBD2 (5 bases). V shed 3 bases and J shed 1 base, with 9 bases lying between them. CDR1 LNHDA and CDR2 SQIVND come from the germline V gene (reference sequence). This CDR3 has 15 residues.

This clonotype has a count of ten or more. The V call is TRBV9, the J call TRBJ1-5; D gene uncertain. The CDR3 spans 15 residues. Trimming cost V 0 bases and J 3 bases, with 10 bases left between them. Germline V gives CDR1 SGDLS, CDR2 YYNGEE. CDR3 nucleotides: TGTGCCAGCAGCGTAGGTACGAGAGACAATCAGCCCCAGCATTTT. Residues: CASSVGTRDNQPQHF.

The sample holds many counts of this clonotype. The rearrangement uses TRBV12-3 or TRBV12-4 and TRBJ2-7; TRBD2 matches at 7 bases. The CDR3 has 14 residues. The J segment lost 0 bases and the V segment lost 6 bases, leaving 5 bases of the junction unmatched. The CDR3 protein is CASSGGLSSYEQYF. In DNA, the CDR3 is TGTGCCAGCAGCGGGGGGTTGAGCTCCTACGAGCAGTACTTC.

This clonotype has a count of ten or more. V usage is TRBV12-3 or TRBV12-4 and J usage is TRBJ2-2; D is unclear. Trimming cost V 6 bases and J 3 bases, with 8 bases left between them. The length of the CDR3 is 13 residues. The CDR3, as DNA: TGTGCCAGCAGCCGGGTCGACACCGGGGAGCTGTTTTTT. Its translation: CASSRVDTGELFF.

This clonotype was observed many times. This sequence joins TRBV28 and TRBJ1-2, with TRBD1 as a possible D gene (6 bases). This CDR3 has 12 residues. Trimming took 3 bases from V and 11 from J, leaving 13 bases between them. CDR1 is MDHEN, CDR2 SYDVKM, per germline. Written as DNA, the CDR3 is TGTGCCAGCAGTTTCGGGCGGACAGCGTACACCTTC. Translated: CASSFGRTAYTF.

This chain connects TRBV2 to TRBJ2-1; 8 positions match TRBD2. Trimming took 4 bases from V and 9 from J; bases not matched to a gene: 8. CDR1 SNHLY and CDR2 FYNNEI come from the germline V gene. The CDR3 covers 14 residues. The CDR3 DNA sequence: TGTGCCAGCAGTGCCAAGCGGGAGAAGGTTGAGCAGTTCTTC. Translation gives CASSAKREKVEQFF.

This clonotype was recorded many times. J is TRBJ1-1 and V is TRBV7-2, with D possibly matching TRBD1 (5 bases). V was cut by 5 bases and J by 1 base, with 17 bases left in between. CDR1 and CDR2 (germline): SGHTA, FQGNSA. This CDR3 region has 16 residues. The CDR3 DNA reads TGTGCCAGCAGCCCAGGGTCAGGGCGGGCGAACACTGAAGCTTTCTTT. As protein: CASSPGSGRANTEAFF.

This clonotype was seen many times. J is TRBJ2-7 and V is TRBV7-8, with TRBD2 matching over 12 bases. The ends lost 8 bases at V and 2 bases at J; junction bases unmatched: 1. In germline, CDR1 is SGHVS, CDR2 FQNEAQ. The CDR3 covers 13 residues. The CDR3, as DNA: TGTGCCAGCGGACTAGCGGGACCCTACGAGCAGTACTTC. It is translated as CASGLAGPYEQYF.

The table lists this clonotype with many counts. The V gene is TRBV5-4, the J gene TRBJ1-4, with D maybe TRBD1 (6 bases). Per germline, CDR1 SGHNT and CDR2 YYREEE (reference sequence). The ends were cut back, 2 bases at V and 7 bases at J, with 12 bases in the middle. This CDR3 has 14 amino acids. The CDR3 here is CASSFGGSSEKLFF. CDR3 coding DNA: TGTGCCAGCAGCTTTGGGGGCAGCTCTGAAAAACTGTTTTTT.

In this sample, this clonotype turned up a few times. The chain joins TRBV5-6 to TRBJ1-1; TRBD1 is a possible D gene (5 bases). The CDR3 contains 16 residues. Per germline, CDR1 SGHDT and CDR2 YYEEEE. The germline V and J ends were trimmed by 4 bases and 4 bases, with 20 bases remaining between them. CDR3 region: CASSPSPGRGATEAFF. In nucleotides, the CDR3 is TGTGCCAGCAGCCCTAGCCCGGGGAGAGGGGCCACTGAAGCTTTCTTT.

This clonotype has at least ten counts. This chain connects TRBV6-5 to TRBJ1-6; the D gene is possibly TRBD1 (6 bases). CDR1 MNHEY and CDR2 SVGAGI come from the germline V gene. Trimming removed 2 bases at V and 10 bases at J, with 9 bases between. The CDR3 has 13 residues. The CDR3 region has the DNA TGTGCCAGCAGTTACCGGACAGAGTCACCCCTCCACTTT. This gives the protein CASSYRTESPLHF.

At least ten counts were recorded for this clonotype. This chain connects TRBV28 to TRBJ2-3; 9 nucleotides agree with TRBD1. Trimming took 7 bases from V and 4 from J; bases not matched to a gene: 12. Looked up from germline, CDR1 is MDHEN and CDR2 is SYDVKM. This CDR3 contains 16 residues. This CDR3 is CASTTPPGQGSDTQYF. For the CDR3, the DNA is TGTGCCAGCACCACTCCACCGGGACAGGGATCAGATACGCAGTATTTT.